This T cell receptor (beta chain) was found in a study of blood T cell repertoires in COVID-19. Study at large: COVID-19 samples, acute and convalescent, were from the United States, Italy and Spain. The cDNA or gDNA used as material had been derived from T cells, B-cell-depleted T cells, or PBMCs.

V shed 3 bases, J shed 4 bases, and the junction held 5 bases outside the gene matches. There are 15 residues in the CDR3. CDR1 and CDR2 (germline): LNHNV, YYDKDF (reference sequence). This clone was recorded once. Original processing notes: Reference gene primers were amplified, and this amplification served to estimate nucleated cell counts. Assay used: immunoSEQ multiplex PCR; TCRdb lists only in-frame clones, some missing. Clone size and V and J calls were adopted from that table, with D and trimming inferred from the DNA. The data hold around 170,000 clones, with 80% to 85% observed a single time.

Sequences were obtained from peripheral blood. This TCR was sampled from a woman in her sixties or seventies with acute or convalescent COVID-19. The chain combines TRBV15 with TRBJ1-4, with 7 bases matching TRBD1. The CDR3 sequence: CATSSYGTVNEKLFF. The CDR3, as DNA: TGTGCCACCAGCAGTTACGGGACAGTTAATGAAAAACTGTTTTTT.